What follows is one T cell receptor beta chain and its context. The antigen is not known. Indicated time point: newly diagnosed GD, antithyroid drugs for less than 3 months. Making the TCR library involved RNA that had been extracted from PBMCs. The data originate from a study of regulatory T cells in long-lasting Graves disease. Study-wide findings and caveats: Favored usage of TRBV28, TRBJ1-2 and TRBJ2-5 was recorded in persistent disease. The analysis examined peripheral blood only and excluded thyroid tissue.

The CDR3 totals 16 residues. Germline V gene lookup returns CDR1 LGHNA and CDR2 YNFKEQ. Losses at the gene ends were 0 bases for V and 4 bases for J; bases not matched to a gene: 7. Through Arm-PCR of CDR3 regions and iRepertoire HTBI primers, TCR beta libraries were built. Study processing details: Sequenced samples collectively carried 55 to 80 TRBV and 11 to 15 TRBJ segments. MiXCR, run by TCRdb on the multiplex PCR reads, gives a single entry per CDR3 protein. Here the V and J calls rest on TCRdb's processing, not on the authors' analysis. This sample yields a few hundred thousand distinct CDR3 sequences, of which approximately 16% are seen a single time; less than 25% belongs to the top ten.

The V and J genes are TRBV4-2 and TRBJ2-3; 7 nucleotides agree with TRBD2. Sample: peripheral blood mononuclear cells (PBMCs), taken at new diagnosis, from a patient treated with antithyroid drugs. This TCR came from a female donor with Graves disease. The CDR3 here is CASSQDGAGAADTQYF. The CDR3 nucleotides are TGTGCCAGCAGCCAAGATGGGGCGGGAGCGGCAGATACGCAGTATTTT.